What follows describes a single T cell receptor beta chain. The antigen is undetermined. PCR primers comprised 60 Vbeta and 13 Jbeta primers. Generated by immunoSEQ multiplex PCR, the TCRdb table keeps only in-frame clones and is missing some. Its clone listing holds roughly 120,000 clones. This sample was taken from a study of cytomegalovirus exposure and HLA in healthy donors. Findings of the study overall: Links to common viral pathogens appeared, in a later analysis, for several of the most significant clusters. Solely CMV serostatus was available to characterize immune exposure. Specific recognition of CMV antigens was confirmed in vitro for a few chains (all CMV-associated).

The germline V and J ends were trimmed by 1 base and 3 bases, with 10 bases remaining between them. This CDR3 contains 15 residues. In germline, CDR1 is MGHDK, CDR2 SYGVNS. The clonotype originates from a young man in good health and CMV-seronegative. The rearrangement joins TRBV25-1 to TRBJ1-3, with D hard to call. What was sequenced was PBMCs. CDR3 amino acids: CASSESITGGNTIYF. In DNA, the CDR3 is TGTGCCAGCAGTGAATCTATCACGGGTGGAAACACCATATATTTT.